Presented here are 22 T cell receptor beta chains from one specimen sequenced in a study of shared clonotypes between healthy human individuals. The protocol was immunoSEQ multiplex PCR, while the TCRdb copy is restricted to in-frame clones and leaves out a portion. The table shows 600,000 to 700,000 clones, with roughly 72% occurring only once. Sequencing was performed on memory CD4+ T cells sorted from blood. Subset specified: CD45RA-negative fraction. All receptors come from a young woman in good health.

This clone came up once. The chain recombines TRBV30 with TRBJ2-1; 13 positions agree with TRBD2. Germline CDR1 GTSNPN, CDR2 SVGIG (reference sequence). This CDR3 is built from 16 residues. V was pared by 2 bases and J by 7 bases, with 8 bases of the junction left unmatched. This CDR3 reads CAWSSSTSGRNNEQFF. DNA of the CDR3: TGTGCCTGGAGTTCCTCGACTAGCGGGAGGAATAATGAGCAGTTCTTC. The full variable domain, its missing parts supplied by reference TRBV30 and TRBJ2-1, is SQTIHQWPATLVQPVGSPLSLECTVEGTSNPNLYWYRQAAGRGLQLLFYSVGIGQISSEVPQNLSASRPQDRQFILSSKKLLLSDSGFYLCAWSSSTSGRNNEQFFGPGTRLTVL.

This sequence joins TRBV6-5 and TRBJ2-7, with a possible D match to TRBD2 (5 bases). Germline assignment: CDR1 MNHEY and CDR2 SVGAGI. Trimming left V 5 bases short and J 6 bases short, with 17 bases between. CDR3 length equals 14 residues. The CDR3 spells CASSVPGVGVEQYF. In DNA form, the CDR3 reads TGTGCCAGCAGTGTACCCGGGGTCGGGGTCGAGCAGTACTTC.

J is TRBJ1-1 and V is TRBV7-6, with 7 nucleotides matching TRBD1. Germline values: CDR1 SGHVS, CDR2 FNYEAQ. With 5 bases clipped from V and 1 base from J, the junction kept 4 bases outside the gene matches. The CDR3 is 14 amino acids. The CDR3 reads CASSNRGWNTEAFF. The CDR3 DNA sequence: TGTGCCAGCAGCAACAGGGGTTGGAACACTGAAGCTTTCTTT.

This clone was recorded a few times. The chain joins TRBV5-1 to TRBJ1-2, with D perhaps matching TRBD1 (5 bases). Germline-derived CDR1 and CDR2 are SGHRS and YFSETQ. Trimming stripped 4 bases from V and 5 bases from J, with 18 bases between. The CDR3 extends over 15 amino acids. The DNA of the CDR3 is TGCGCCAGCAGCCCCGGGGACCGGCCAGCGTATGGCTACACCTTC. Protein product: CASSPGDRPAYGYTF.

The chain carries TRBV5-1 and TRBJ2-2, with 7 positions matching TRBD2. The CDR3 contains 15 residues. V lost 3 bases and J lost 6; bases outside the gene matches: 8. From germline, CDR1 is SGHRS and CDR2 YFSETQ. The chain's CDR3 is CASSSQRGKPGELFF. The CDR3, as DNA: TGCGCCAGCAGCTCCCAGCGGGGTAAACCCGGGGAGCTGTTTTTT.

V and J are TRBV7-9 and TRBJ1-3; D is undetermined. CDR1 SEHNR and CDR2 FQNEAQ come from the germline V gene (reference sequence). Trimming stripped 5 bases from V and 4 bases from J, with 15 bases between. This CDR3 contains 15 residues. This CDR3 reads CASSPVLITGNTIYF. DNA for the CDR3: TGTGCCAGCAGCCCAGTCCTGATCACGGGAAACACCATATATTTT.

This clone was recorded at least ten times. This chain connects TRBV28 to TRBJ2-2, with TRBD1 as a possible D gene (6 bases). Trimming removed 10 bases from V and 3 bases from J, with 15 bases in between. This CDR3 comprises 14 residues. Germline loops: CDR1 MDHEN, CDR2 SYDVKM. CDR3 coding DNA: TGTGCCACCAAGGGGGACACAGACACCGGGGAGCTGTTTTTT. Its translation: CATKGDTDTGELFF.

The V call is TRBV7-2, the J call TRBJ1-3; no clear D. The germline CDR1 and CDR2 sequences are SGHTA and FQGNSA. The CDR3 covers 13 residues. V was shortened by 4 bases and J by 10 bases, with 14 bases between the two germline ends. This CDR3 is CASSSTTATTIYF. The CDR3 DNA reads TGTGCCAGCAGCTCGACGACTGCTACTACCATATATTTT.

CDR3 bases: TGCGCCAGCAGGGAGGCACTGGGGGCCATCGATGAGCAGTTCTTC. Translated: CASREALGAIDEQFF. The V gene is TRBV5-1, the J gene TRBJ2-1, with D maybe TRBD1 (6 bases). Germline V gene sequence: CDR1 SGHRS, CDR2 YFSETQ. This CDR3 has 15 amino acids. V lost 5 bases and J 8 bases, leaving 20 bases between the germline ends.

V and J are TRBV5-8 and TRBJ2-5; maybe TRBD1 (5 bases). CDR3 length: 13 residues. The ends were cut back, 1 base at V and 10 bases at J, with 14 bases in the middle. CDR1 and CDR2 from the germline V gene are SGHTS and YDEGEE. This CDR3 reads CASSLRGRAGQYF. DNA of the CDR3: TGTGCCAGCAGCTTGAGAGGCAGGGCTGGCCAGTACTTC.

The chain links TRBV30 to TRBJ1-1; possible D gene TRBD1, 5 bases. In germline, CDR1 is GTSNPN, CDR2 SVGIG (reference sequence). V lost 2 bases and J lost 5, with 6 bases in between. The CDR3 contains 11 residues. CDR3 loop: CAWSRGTEAFF. The CDR3 nucleotides read TGTGCCTGGAGTCGGGGGACTGAAGCTTTCTTT.

The chain carries TRBV21-1 and TRBJ2-7; whether TRBD2, the table's D call, matches the DNA was not checked. TRBV21-1 is labeled a pseudogene. The CDR3 has 16 amino acids. The CDR3 region is CASSRDLTERPCEQYF. The CDR3 region has the DNA TGTGCCAGCAGCAGGGACTTGACGGAGAGGCCTTGCGAGCAGTACTTC.

In regard to this clone: Additional DNA sequences in this sample encode the identical CDR3. The rearrangement joins TRBV6-1 to TRBJ1-3, with D unclear. CDR3 length: 13 amino acids. V was shortened by 1 base and J by 4 bases, with 5 bases between the two germline ends. Germline V lookup: CDR1 MNHNS, CDR2 SASEGT. CDR3 DNA sequence: TGTGCCAGCAGTGAAGGGCCAGGAAACACCATATATTTT. It yields the protein CASSEGPGNTIYF.

This clone has more than one count but fewer than ten. Other DNA sequences in the sample encode the same CDR3. The genes are TRBV18 and TRBJ2-7; D not certain. The CDR3 sequence is 14 residues long. The germline CDR1 and CDR2 sequences are KGHSH and LQKENI. V dropped 0 bases and J dropped 6 bases, with 12 bases sitting between them. The chain's CDR3 is CASSPPYTGSEQYF. The CDR3 DNA follows: TGTGCCAGCTCACCACCGTACACCGGGTCCGAGCAGTACTTC. The whole variable domain, remainder taken from reference TRBV18 and TRBJ2-7, is NAGVMQNPRHLVRRRGQEARLRCSPMKGHSHVYWYRQLPEEGLKFMVYLQKENIIDESGMPKERFSAEFPKEGPSILRIQQVVRGDSAAYFCASSPPYTGSEQYFGPGTRLTVT.

The chain combines TRBV25-1 with TRBJ2-7, with TRBD1 matching over 7 bases. The CDR3 length is 13 residues. Unmatched junction bases numbered 4, after V lost 4 bases and J lost 4 bases. CDR1 is MGHDK, CDR2 SYGVNS, per germline. The CDR3 DNA reads TGTGCCAGCAGTGCCCAGGACAGGTACGAGCAGTACTTC. Translation gives CASSAQDRYEQYF.

The rearrangement links TRBV4-1 to TRBJ2-1, with 11 bases fitting TRBD1. This CDR3 is built from 17 residues. Germline V lookup: CDR1 MGHRA, CDR2 YSYEKL. Trimming removed 1 base from V and 3 bases from J; junction bases left unmatched: 5. In nucleotides, the CDR3 is TGCGCCAGCAGCCAAGGGCGGACAGGGGGCATCTACAATGAGCAGTTCTTC. As protein: CASSQGRTGGIYNEQFF.

This chain joins TRBV6-1 and TRBJ1-5, with 9 positions matching TRBD1. Germline V CDR1 and CDR2: MNHNS, SASEGT. This CDR3 contains 15 residues. V shed 6 bases and J 6 bases; nucleotides not matched to a gene: 9. CDR3: CASRPKTGGSQPQHF. CDR3 nucleotides: TGTGCCAGCAGACCTAAGACAGGGGGAAGTCAGCCCCAGCATTTT.

The chain uses TRBV5-7 and TRBJ2-7; 7 bases match TRBD1. TRBV5-7 is labeled an ORF, and its function is uncertain. J was trimmed by 4 bases and V by 2 bases; bases with no gene match: 9. The CDR3 sequence is 15 residues long. The CDR3 DNA reads TGTGCCAGCAGCTTCAAGAGACAGGGTTGGTACGAGCAGTACTTC. Protein sequence: CASSFKRQGWYEQYF.

This clone appeared once. The rearrangement links TRBV19 to TRBJ2-7, with 11 bases identical to TRBD2. CDR1 and CDR2 (germline): LNHDA, SQIVND (reference sequence). The CDR3 runs to 16 residues. V lost 5 bases to trimming and J lost 0 bases; unmatched junction nucleotides: 6. CDR3 nucleotide sequence: TGTGCCAGTAGTCGGGACGGGACTAGCGGCTCCTACGAGCAGTACTTC. Its translation: CASSRDGTSGSYEQYF.

This rearrangement joins TRBV9 to TRBJ2-7, with 7 bases that match TRBD1. This CDR3 region has 17 residues. V shed 1 base and J 5 bases; nucleotides not matched to a gene: 15. Germline CDR1 reads SGDLS; CDR2 reads YYNGEE. CDR3 sequence: CASSVRGATGLPDEQYF. CDR3 DNA sequence: TGTGCCAGCAGCGTAAGAGGGGCGACAGGGCTCCCGGACGAGCAGTACTTC.

The rearrangement joins TRBV4-1 to TRBJ2-1, with D perhaps TRBD1 (6 bases). Germline V CDR1 and CDR2: MGHRA, YSYEKL. Trimming removed 9 bases from V and 6 bases from J, with 15 bases in between. There are 13 residues in the CDR3. CDR3 amino acids: CASWTETGNEQFF. CDR3 coding DNA: TGCGCCAGTTGGACAGAAACTGGCAATGAGCAGTTCTTC.

This chain uses TRBV25-1 with TRBJ2-3, with D possibly being TRBD2 (6 bases). Trimming pared 4 bases from V and 0 bases from J, leaving 11 bases between. Germline V CDR1 and CDR2: MGHDK, SYGVNS. The CDR3 has 15 amino acids. The DNA of the CDR3 is TGTGCCAGCAGTGCAGCCGGGACTAGCACAGATACGCAGTATTTT. This gives the protein CASSAAGTSTDTQYF.